By share, the clone carrying this T cell receptor (beta chain) counts as medium-sized. Its antigen is not identified. Germline V lookup: CDR1 SNHLY, CDR2 FYNNEI. There are 15 residues in the CDR3. V was cut by 1 base and J by 1 base, with 8 bases left in between. CDR3 of TCR beta was amplified by multiplex PCR that used 32 V and 13 J primers. TCRdb reanalysed the multiplex PCR reads using MiXCR and keeps one entry per CDR3 protein. The sample consists of more than 10,000 distinct CDR3 sequences, about 20% of them appearing once. With around 0.6 ug used per sample, the template was genomic DNA from bulk tumor. Widely spaced biopsies, several per primary tumor, were obtained at surgery. These patients got curative surgery after being newly diagnosed with untreated non-small cell lung cancer. The donors had newly diagnosed non-small cell lung cancer and underwent surgery intended to cure it. The sample belongs to a study of immune heterogeneity within non-small cell lung tumors. On the study more broadly: The tumors comprised several squamous cell carcinomas, around 10 non-squamous carcinomas and 1 not otherwise specified. Study-wide results and limits: The study found identical dominant CDR3 beta clonotypes recurring across tumor sites within a patient, alongside site-unique high-frequency clones. Individual patients had largely distinct high-frequency T-cell receptor beta clonotypes.

The sequence was obtained from a man in his sixties with non-small cell lung cancer. The rearrangement links TRBV2 to TRBJ1-5, with D unresolved. Sequencing was done on a sample of lung tumor tissue. CDR3 DNA: TGTGCCAGCAGTGAAGGCGGGCTAAGCAATCAGCCCCAGCATTTT. Translating it yields CASSEGGLSNQPQHF.